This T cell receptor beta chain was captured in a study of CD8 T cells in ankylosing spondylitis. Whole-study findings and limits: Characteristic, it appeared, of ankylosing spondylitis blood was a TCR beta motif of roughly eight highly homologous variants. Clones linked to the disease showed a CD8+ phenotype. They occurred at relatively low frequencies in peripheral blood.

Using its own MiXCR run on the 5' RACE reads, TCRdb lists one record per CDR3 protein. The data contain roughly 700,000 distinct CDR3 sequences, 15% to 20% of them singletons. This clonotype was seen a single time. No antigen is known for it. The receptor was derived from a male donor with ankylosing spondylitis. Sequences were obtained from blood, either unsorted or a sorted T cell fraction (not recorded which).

In DNA form, the CDR3 reads TGTGCCAGCAGCTCCAGAGACAAAAATACCCTGGGGGACGGGGAGCTGTTTTTT. Its translation: CASSSRDKNTLGDGELFF. V gene TRBV12-3 or TRBV12-4 combines with J gene TRBJ2-2; the D gene could be TRBD1 or TRBD2 (5 bases each). CDR3 size: 18 residues. V lost 6 bases to trimming and J lost 7 bases, with 27 bases between them.